This T cell receptor (beta chain) was sequenced during a study of cytomegalovirus exposure and HLA in healthy donors. The CDR3 is 16 amino acids. From germline, CDR1 is MGHRA and CDR2 YSYEKL. The V end was cut by 4 bases, the J end by 2 bases, with 15 bases between. A word on this clone: Its antigen is not known.

Findings and limits, study-wide: When analyzed later, the rates of TCR association showed variation by HLA locus, with DRB1 the most and HLA-C the fewest.

In the PCR, 60 Vbeta and 13 Jbeta primers were used. The table came from immunoSEQ multiplex PCR; TCRdb's copy has only in-frame clones and leaves some out. The table records approximately 100,000 clones, 69% of them present only once. This TCR was recovered from a female donor in good health and CMV-seronegative. Specimen: PBMCs. The J gene is TRBJ1-3, the V gene TRBV4-1, with a weak D call TRBD1 (5 bases). In DNA form, the CDR3 reads TGCGCCAGCAGCCCATGGGCAGGGAACACTGGAAACACCATATATTTT. Translating it yields CASSPWAGNTGNTIYF.